This T cell receptor (beta chain) was documented in a study of T cell changes during pregnancy in multiple sclerosis. The germline V gene has CDR1 KGHSH and CDR2 LQKENI. CDR3 length: 14 residues. With V trimmed by 5 bases and J by 1 base, 2 bases remained unmatched. This table comes from immunoSEQ multiplex PCR, and its TCRdb copy is limited to in-frame clones, with some not included. The data contain around 70,000 clones, around 90% of them singletons. V gene TRBV18 combines with J gene TRBJ2-3; 8 nucleotides agree with TRBD2. The sample consisted of peripheral blood, taken in the third trimester of pregnancy. This TCR was recovered from a female donor with multiple sclerosis, enrolled in a pregnancy study. The CDR3 loop reads CASSFSGGTDTQYF. The CDR3 DNA reads as TGTGCCAGCTCATTTAGCGGGGGCACAGATACGCAGTATTTT.